This T cell receptor (beta chain) was observed in a study of shared clonotypes between healthy human individuals. In the naive CD8 group, cells lacked CD45RO and were positively selected for CCR7, so terminally differentiated effector memory CD45RA+ cells were left out. Generated by immunoSEQ multiplex PCR, the TCRdb table keeps only in-frame clones and is missing some. Of 550,000 to 650,000 clones detected, approximately 96% appear once; the ten largest clones hold about 0.12%. Unmatched junction bases numbered 6, after V lost 5 bases and J lost 6 bases. This CDR3 spans 13 amino acids. CDR1 is SGHAT and CDR2 is FQNNGV in the germline V gene.

The sequence derives from a woman aged 30 to 39 in good health. Sequencing used naive CD8+ T cells sorted from blood. The chain uses TRBV11-2 and TRBJ1-2; 7 positions match TRBD1. This CDR3 is CASSPTGNDGYTF. DNA of the CDR3: TGTGCCAGCAGCCCGACAGGGAACGATGGCTACACCTTC.